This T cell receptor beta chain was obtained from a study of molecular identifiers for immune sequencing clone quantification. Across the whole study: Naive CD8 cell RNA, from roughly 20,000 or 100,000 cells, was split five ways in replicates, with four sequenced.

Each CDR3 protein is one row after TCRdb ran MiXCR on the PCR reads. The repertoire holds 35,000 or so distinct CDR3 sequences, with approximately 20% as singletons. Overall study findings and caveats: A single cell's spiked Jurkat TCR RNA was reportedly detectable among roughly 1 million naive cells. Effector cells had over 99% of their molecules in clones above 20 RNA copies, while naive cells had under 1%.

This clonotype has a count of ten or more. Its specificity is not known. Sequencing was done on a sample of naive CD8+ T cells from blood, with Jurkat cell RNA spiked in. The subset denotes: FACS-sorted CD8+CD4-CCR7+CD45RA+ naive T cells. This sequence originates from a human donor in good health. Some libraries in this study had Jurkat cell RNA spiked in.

The CDR3 reads CASRPGQAVTGELFF. The DNA of the CDR3 is TGTGCCAGCAGACCGGGACAGGCGGTCACCGGGGAGCTGTTTTTT. V is TRBV2 and J is TRBJ2-2, with 8 bases identical to TRBD1. The CDR3 runs 15 residues. Germline V lookup: CDR1 SNHLY, CDR2 FYNNEI. V was clipped by 6 bases and J by 4 bases; unmatched bases: 7.